This T cell receptor beta chain was captured in a study of shared clonotypes between healthy human individuals (dated by TCRdb to 2019 to 2021). With respect to the entire study: The cohort comprised a couple of women and three men aged 18 to 49 years. Leukapheresis yielded between about 0.9 and 9 billion PBMCs per donor. The study deeply sequenced blood TCR repertoires of several healthy adults to estimate repertoire size and the extent of clonotype sharing between individuals. Per donor, three plates each were used for CD4 naive and CD4 memory, two for CD8 naive, and one for CD8 memory. Different laboratories and diverse techniques were used to prepare libraries and sequence TCR repertoires, to increase sequencing depth and limit assay-specific biases. Broader findings and caveats from the paper: Based on pairwise subsampling, the degree of clonotype sharing among donors was expected to be affected by sequencing depth. Because the study included only a small number of donors, the genetic and exposure-history diversity represented was limited. Larger estimated clonotype richness was generally found for naive subsets than for memory subsets. Clonotypes shared by all four sorted-subset donors showed higher generation probabilities than non-shared clonotypes. Sharing across a handful of donors was observed for around 5% of naive CD4, under 4% of naive CD8, about 2.3% of memory CD4, and over 0.3% of memory CD8 clonotypes. Only blood was sampled, and tissue TCR repertoires likely differ from those in blood. Even with the large sequencing depth, rarefaction of the sorted-subset datasets indicated that sequencing was incomplete.

In the case of this clone: Its specific antigen is unknown. No much larger clonotype is one base removed from it; base qualities were not supplied.

Looking up the germline V gene yields CDR1 MGHRA and CDR2 YSYEKL. From its cysteine to its phenylalanine, the CDR3 spans 16 amino acids. Only the CDR3 region is kept as DNA, spanning 48 bases read in frame from base 1. Trimming costs V 1 base and J 5 bases, and their ends lie 17 bases apart. Healthy HIV-negative adults with no recently reported acute infections or vaccinations were included as donors. Only Caucasian adults living in Nashville, Tennessee, USA were represented among the donors. CD4+ T cells were enriched through magnetic negative selection, after which naive cells were positively selected on CD45RA and the remaining negative fraction served as the memory subset. Blood was obtained by leukapheresis, after which PBMCs were separated by Ficoll-Histopaque density gradient centrifugation and cryopreserved in liquid nitrogen vapor phase. Analytical flow cytometry was used to check the purity and quantity of each magnetically sorted T cell population. Each sorted fraction had its genomic DNA isolated and then quantified by UV absorbance on a Nanodrop 2000c.

Using the deep immunoSEQ assay, TCR CDR3 regions were amplified from genomic DNA by multiplex PCR. Genomic DNA extracted from each cell subset was distributed evenly over all wells of several immunoSEQ 96-well plates, and each plate served as one replicate. For sorted subsets, each replicate PCR was loaded with approximately 0.2 ug genomic DNA, equivalent to 25,000 to 30,000 T cell genomes. Purified libraries were quantified with a Qubit 3.0 fluorometer, sized on a Bioanalyzer 2100, and re-quantified with the KAPA Library Quantification kit. Each immunoSEQ 96-well plate was sequenced on its own single-read 150-cycle Illumina NextSeq 550 flow cell. Processing in the source paper ran as follows. Because only junctional sequences without quality scores were contained in the immunoSEQ output, filtering matching that applied to full-length reads could not be performed. Sequences were annotated with PyIR, a Python wrapper for IgBLAST v1.9, using IMGT germline references to assign V/J genes and CDR3. Any read was removed if the V/J assignment was weak (E-value above 1e-6), the CDR3 was missing, or the read contained stop codons, out-of-frame junctions, or ambiguous translated residues. V3J clonotypes were defined by identical inferred V gene, J gene, and CDR3 amino acid sequence. The percentage overlap between two repertoires was calculated by dividing the number of shared unique clonotypes by the size of the smaller repertoire. Three approaches were used to assess repertoire richness: RTK rarefaction, the Chao1 estimator, and Recon v2.1 estimates of unobserved clonotypes. OLGA was used to compute generation probabilities for all TCRbeta clonotypes that the gDNA method yielded from a few donors. TCRdb took this table from immuneACCESS and kept in-frame rearrangements with V and J called. Such tables lack part of the clones; where checked against another copy, unresolved V genes explain under half of the gap, and the rest is unexplained. From that table come the V and J calls and clone size; the DNA was used to work out D and trimming. This sample is represented by around 2.1 million clones; 95% of them were singletons. The top ten clones comprise roughly 0.13% of the sample.

Sequencing was performed on naive CD4+ T cells sorted from blood. Taken with the paper, the label for cell subset or site translates to: CD45RA+ positively selected. The clonotype comes from a man aged 18 to 30 in good health. The rearranged segments are TRBV4-1 and TRBJ1-1, and TRBD1 may be the D gene, going by 6 matching bases. The encoded CDR3 is CASSQGSQGWGTEAFF. The nucleotide sequence is TGCGCCAGCAGCCAAGGTTCGCAGGGGTGGGGAACTGAAGCTTTCTTT.